The 30 T cell receptor beta chains given below trace back to one sample, sequenced in a study of blood T cell repertoires in COVID-19. Clones were sequenced by immunoSEQ multiplex PCR, and TCRdb holds only the in-frame ones, with some missing. Altogether about 360,000 clones are present, approximately 86% being singletons, with the ten largest covering under 3%. The sequenced sample consisted of peripheral blood. The receptors shown here come from a human donor in a cohort sampled during active COVID-19.

The V call is TRBV12-3 or TRBV12-4, the J call TRBJ1-6, with D possibly matching TRBD1 (5 bases). The CDR3 totals 13 residues. With 6 bases removed from V and 8 bases from J, the gap between germline ends came to 11 bases. CDR3: CASRGQNYSPLHF. Here the CDR3 DNA reads TGTGCCAGCAGGGGGCAGAATTATTCACCCCTCCACTTT.

The chain joins TRBV5-6 to TRBJ1-2, with 12 positions matching TRBD1. Germline values: CDR1 SGHDT, CDR2 YYEEEE. The CDR3 extends over 17 amino acids. V lost 3 bases and J lost 4; bases outside the gene matches: 10. CDR3 sequence reads: CASSSKPGQGAFYGYTF. The CDR3 region has the DNA TGTGCCAGCAGCTCCAAGCCGGGACAGGGGGCCTTCTATGGCTACACCTTC.

This clone was recorded only once. This rearrangement joins TRBV2 to TRBJ2-7; 10 bases map to TRBD1. The germline V gene has CDR1 SNHLY and CDR2 FYNNEI. V dropped 10 bases and J dropped 4; count of bases not matched to a gene: 16. This CDR3 has 16 residues. DNA of the CDR3: TGTGCCACCGTGGGGGACCGGGACAGGGGAACATACGAGCAGTACTTC. It yields the protein CATVGDRDRGTYEQYF.

This sequence joins TRBV29-1 and TRBJ2-5, with TRBD2 matching over 12 bases. The length of the CDR3 is 14 residues. Germline lookup yields CDR1 SQVTM and CDR2 ANQGSEA. V lost 4 bases, J lost 4 bases, and 4 bases stayed unmatched. This CDR3 reads CSVASGGAGETQYF. The CDR3 nucleotides are TGCAGCGTTGCTAGCGGGGGGGCCGGAGAGACCCAGTACTTC.

The chain combines TRBV4-2 with TRBJ2-2; 10 bases map to TRBD2. V lost 1 base to trimming and J lost 7 bases; unmatched junction nucleotides: 6. Germline loops: CDR1 LGHNA, CDR2 YNFKEQ. The CDR3 spans 16 residues. This CDR3 is CASSQGIAGGIGELFF. The CDR3 nucleotides are TGTGCCAGCAGCCAAGGTATAGCGGGAGGAATCGGGGAGCTGTTTTTT.

This chain links TRBV7-2 with TRBJ1-3; 7 nucleotides align to TRBD1. Germline V CDR1 and CDR2: SGHTA, FQGNSA. The J segment lost 4 bases and the V segment lost 3 bases, leaving 3 bases of the junction unmatched. The CDR3 spans 14 residues. This chain's CDR3 is CASSFRDRGNTIYF. For the CDR3, the DNA is TGTGCCAGCAGCTTCCGGGACAGAGGAAACACCATATATTTT.

The genes are TRBV30 and TRBJ1-5; TRBD1 agrees at 9 bases. V dropped 2 bases and J dropped 5; count of bases not matched to a gene: 7. Germline loops: CDR1 GTSNPN, CDR2 SVGIG (reference sequence). The CDR3 has 15 amino acids. The CDR3 region has the DNA TGTGCCTGGAGTAAGGCGGGACAGGGTTATCAGCCCCAGCATTTT. Encoded protein: CAWSKAGQGYQPQHF.

This clone was seen a few times. The chain links TRBV10-3 to TRBJ1-2; D not certain. CDR1 is ENHRY and CDR2 is SYGVKD in the germline V gene. The CDR3 has 13 amino acids. The germline V and J ends were trimmed by 3 bases and 4 bases, with 9 bases remaining between them. The CDR3 region is CAISDFNFYGYTF. The CDR3 DNA reads TGTGCCATCAGTGATTTCAATTTCTATGGCTACACCTTC.

This chain links TRBV5-4 with TRBJ2-7; D perhaps matches TRBD2 (6 bases). Germline V gene lookup returns CDR1 SGHNT and CDR2 YYREEE (reference sequence). V lost 4 bases and J lost 0, with 11 bases in between. This CDR3 has 14 amino acids. The CDR3, as DNA: TGTGCCAGCAGCATGAGGGACTCCTCCTACGAGCAGTACTTC. This gives the protein CASSMRDSSYEQYF.

The CDR3 here is CASSLSGSSNQPQHF. The CDR3 nucleotides read TGTGCCAGCAGTTTATCGGGGAGTAGCAATCAGCCCCAGCATTTT. The chain uses TRBV27 and TRBJ1-5; no definite D call. This CDR3 is built from 15 residues. V gave up 0 bases and J gave up 0 bases, with 6 bases separating them. The germline CDR1 and CDR2 sequences are MNHEY and SMNVEV (reference sequence).

The V gene is TRBV5-1, the J gene TRBJ2-3; 9 bases map to TRBD2. Trimming took 0 bases from V and 2 from J; bases not matched to a gene: 4. The CDR3 has 16 residues. CDR1 is SGHRS, CDR2 YFSETQ, per germline. CDR3 protein: CASSLDASGDTDTQYF. CDR3 DNA: TGCGCCAGCAGCTTGGATGCTAGCGGGGACACAGATACGCAGTATTTT.

The chain links TRBV13 to TRBJ1-6; weak D call: TRBD1 (5 bases). V lost 2 bases and J 3 bases, leaving 8 bases between the germline ends. Germline assignment: CDR1 PRHDT and CDR2 FYEKMQ (reference sequence). The CDR3 loop spans 15 amino acids. The CDR3, as DNA: TGTGCCAGCAGCTTACGGGGGGTCTATAATTCACCCCTCCACTTT. Its protein is CASSLRGVYNSPLHF.

The CDR3 coding sequence is TGTGCCAGCAGCCATAAGCGGGAGAGAGAATTAAACTACGAGCAGTACTTC. This codes for CASSHKRERELNYEQYF. The J gene is TRBJ2-7, the V gene TRBV3-1 (or the pseudogene TRBV3-2), with TRBD2 matching 8 bases. The germline gives CDR1 LGHDT, CDR2 YNNKEL (reference sequence). The CDR3 covers 17 residues. J was trimmed by 3 bases and V by 3 bases; bases with no gene match: 13.

The genes are TRBV7-9 and TRBJ1-2, with unresolved D. Deletions cut 1 base from V and 5 bases from J, with 20 bases between. CDR3 length: 17 residues. Germline CDR1 is SEHNR and CDR2 is FQNEAQ (reference sequence). CDR3 nucleotides: TGTGCCAGCAGCTTAGAGCCCGCTAGAGGGATAGGGTATGGCTACACCTTC. This codes for CASSLEPARGIGYGYTF.

The rearrangement uses TRBV2 and TRBJ2-6; 8 bases agree with TRBD2. There are 16 residues in the CDR3. V lost 2 bases and J lost 1; bases outside the gene matches: 1. Germline V gives CDR1 SNHLY, CDR2 FYNNEI. CDR3 residues: CASSERGGSGANVLTF. Here the CDR3 DNA reads TGTGCCAGCAGTGAACGGGGGGGATCTGGGGCCAACGTCCTGACTTTC.

This clone has only one observation. The J gene is TRBJ2-7, the V gene TRBV11-2; tentative D call: TRBD1 (5 bases). Germline CDR1 and CDR2: SGHAT and FQNNGV. The CDR3 has 13 residues. Trimming removed 6 bases at V and 2 bases at J, with 11 bases between. The CDR3 DNA follows: TGTGCCAGCAGGGGGCTTAGAACCTACGAGCAGTACTTC. Amino acids: CASRGLRTYEQYF.

This clone was seen a few times. Other DNA sequences from this sample encode an identical CDR3 as well. The V and J genes are TRBV11-2 and TRBJ2-5; a weak D match, TRBD1 (5 bases). CDR1 and CDR2 from the germline V gene are SGHAT and FQNNGV. The CDR3 is 12 amino acids. V lost 1 base to trimming and J lost 5 bases, with 5 bases between them. The CDR3 region has the DNA TGTGCCAGCAGCTTAGCAGGGGAGACCCAGTACTTC. Translation gives CASSLAGETQYF.

The rearrangement links TRBV19 to TRBJ1-1; no clear D. CDR1 and CDR2 from the germline V gene are LNHDA and SQIVND (reference sequence). This CDR3 is built from 13 residues. Trimming left V 6 bases short and J 0 bases short, with 8 bases between. CDR3 sequence: CASRSTVNTEAFF. Written as DNA, the CDR3 is TGTGCCAGTAGGAGCACGGTGAACACTGAAGCTTTCTTT.

The chain is built from TRBV11-1 and TRBJ1-2; D is unclear. CDR1 SGHAT and CDR2 FQDESV come from the germline V gene (reference sequence). V lost 4 bases and J 8 bases, leaving 17 bases between the germline ends. The CDR3 is 14 residues long. The CDR3 loop is CASSSTGSFGGYTF. In nucleotides, the CDR3 is TGTGCCAGCAGCTCCACCGGGTCCTTCGGGGGCTACACCTTC.

This chain connects TRBV30 to TRBJ1-2; D ambiguous. V gave up 2 bases and J gave up 0 bases, with 7 bases separating them. This CDR3 region has 13 residues. Germline CDR1 is GTSNPN and CDR2 is SVGIG (reference sequence). In DNA form, the CDR3 reads TGTGCCTGGAGTCTTACATCTAACTATGGCTACACCTTC. Translation: CAWSLTSNYGYTF.

Concerning this clone: Other DNA sequences within the sample encode an identical CDR3. The chain links TRBV5-1 to TRBJ2-7; D unresolved. This CDR3 is 13 amino acids long. V lost 0 bases, J lost 2 bases, and 6 bases lay in between. Germline V gene lookup returns CDR1 SGHRS and CDR2 YFSETQ. CDR3 nucleotide sequence: TGCGCCAGCAGCTTGGATGTCGCCTACGAGCAGTACTTC. It codes for CASSLDVAYEQYF.

This chain uses TRBV5-4 with TRBJ2-3, with a possible D match to TRBD2 (5 bases). CDR3 size: 16 residues. V shed 1 base and J shed 4 bases, with 16 bases lying between them. The germline gives CDR1 SGHNT, CDR2 YYREEE (reference sequence). The CDR3 here is CASSLTRGTEPDTQYF. For the CDR3, the DNA is TGTGCCAGCAGCTTGACCCGGGGAACTGAACCAGATACGCAGTATTTT.

The V and J genes are TRBV28 and TRBJ2-5; 12 nucleotides agree with TRBD1. The CDR3 runs to 16 residues. Per germline, CDR1 MDHEN and CDR2 SYDVKM. V shed 1 base and J 4 bases; nucleotides not matched to a gene: 4. CDR3 sequence: CASSLYGTGGRETQYF. CDR3 nucleotides: TGTGCCAGCAGTTTATATGGGACAGGGGGCCGAGAGACCCAGTACTTC. Complete variable domain (other parts from reference TRBV28 and TRBJ2-5): DVKVTQSSRYLVKRTGEKVFLECVQDMDHENMFWYRQDPGLGLRLIYFSYDVKMKEKGDIPEGYSVSREKKERFSLILESASTNQTSMYLCASSLYGTGGRETQYFGPGTRLLVL.

The chain employs TRBV6-1 and TRBJ1-1, with D maybe TRBD1 (6 bases). Per germline, CDR1 MNHNS and CDR2 SASEGT. CDR3 size: 17 residues. V was shortened by 2 bases and J by 1 base, with 17 bases between the two germline ends. For the CDR3, the DNA is TGTGCCAGCAGTGAATGGGCCAGGGGCCCCCAGAACACTGAAGCTTTCTTT. Translating gives CASSEWARGPQNTEAFF.

This clone was picked up a small number of times. This chain connects TRBV4-2 to TRBJ1-2; TRBD1 aligns across 7 bases. CDR3 length: 17 amino acids. Germline V gene sequence: CDR1 LGHNA, CDR2 YNFKEQ. J lost 2 bases, V lost 0 bases, and 9 bases had no gene match. The CDR3 region is CASSQDLPTGINYGYTF. DNA for the CDR3: TGTGCCAGCAGCCAAGATCTCCCGACAGGGATCAACTATGGCTACACCTTC.

This CDR3 reads CASSPLKGPGNSPLHF. The CDR3 nucleotides are TGTGCCAGCAGCCCCCTAAAGGGCCCAGGGAATTCACCCCTCCACTTT. This sequence joins TRBV3-1 (or the pseudogene TRBV3-2) and TRBJ1-6; TRBD1 might be the D (5 bases). Trimming cost V 4 bases and J 7 bases, with 17 bases left between them. CDR3 length: 16 residues. The germline gives CDR1 LGHDT, CDR2 YNNKEL (reference sequence).

This clone was observed a few times. V and J are TRBV2 and TRBJ2-7; 9 positions agree with TRBD1. J was trimmed by 6 bases and V by 6 bases; bases with no gene match: 3. The CDR3 totals 12 residues. The germline gives CDR1 SNHLY, CDR2 FYNNEI. The DNA of the CDR3 is TGTGCCAGCAGACAGGGGGCGGGCGAGCAGTACTTC. Its protein product is CASRQGAGEQYF.

Worth noting for this clone: The same CDR3 is also encoded by other DNA sequences in this sample. V usage is TRBV5-1 and J usage is TRBJ1-1; D gene unclear. Germline CDR1 reads SGHRS; CDR2 reads YFSETQ. Trimming took off 0 bases at V and 0 bases at J, with 9 bases between the two ends. This CDR3 has 15 residues. The CDR3 DNA sequence: TGCGCCAGCAGCTTGGCCGCAGGCATGAACACTGAAGCTTTCTTT. Residues: CASSLAAGMNTEAFF.

V gene TRBV5-7 combines with J gene TRBJ2-1, with unresolved D. TRBV5-7 is reported as an ORF; its role is uncertain. V was shortened by 0 bases and J by 2 bases, with 9 bases between the two germline ends. This CDR3 spans 15 amino acids. CDR3 amino acids: CASSLGLPTYNEQFF. The CDR3, as DNA: TGTGCCAGCAGCTTGGGACTGCCTACCTACAATGAGCAGTTCTTC.

This clone has only a few counts. The V call is TRBV4-2, the J call TRBJ2-6, with 10 bases identical to TRBD1. The germline gives CDR1 LGHNA, CDR2 YNFKEQ. The CDR3 consists of 16 residues. Trimming took 4 bases from V and 0 from J; bases not matched to a gene: 0. In nucleotides, the CDR3 is TGTGCCAGCAGCCGGACAGGGGGCTCTGGGGCCAACGTCCTGACTTTC. This codes for CASSRTGGSGANVLTF.